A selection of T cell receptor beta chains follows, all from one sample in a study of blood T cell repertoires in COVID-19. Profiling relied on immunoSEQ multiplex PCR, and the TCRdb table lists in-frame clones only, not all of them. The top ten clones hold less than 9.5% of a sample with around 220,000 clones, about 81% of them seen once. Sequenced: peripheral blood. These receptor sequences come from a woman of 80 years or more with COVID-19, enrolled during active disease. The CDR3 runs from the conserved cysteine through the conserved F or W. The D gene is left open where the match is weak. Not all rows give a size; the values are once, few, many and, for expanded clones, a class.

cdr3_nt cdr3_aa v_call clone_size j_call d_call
TGTGCCAACTGGCGGGTCGACACCGGGGAGCTGTTTTTT CANWRVDTGELFF TRBV6-4 - TRBJ2-2 -
TGTGCCAGCAGTGCCGGGACAGGGCGCAACAAGCAGTCTTTCTTT CASSAGTGRNKQSFF TRBV28 - TRBJ1-1 TRBD1
TGTGCCAGCAGTTACTCGAGTCTCCCTAGCGGCTACACCTTC CASSYSSLPSGYTF TRBV6-2/TRBV6-3 - TRBJ1-2 -
TGTGCCAGCAGTTACGGCCCAGGGTTGAACACTGAAGCTTTCTTT CASSYGPGLNTEAFF TRBV6-2/TRBV6-3 - TRBJ1-1 -
TGTGCCAGCACTCTGGACACTTACGAGCAGTACTTC CASTLDTYEQYF TRBV6-5 - TRBJ2-7 -
TGTGCCAGCTGCAGGGGGACGGGAACCTACAATGAGCAGTTCTTC CASCRGTGTYNEQFF TRBV7-9 - TRBJ2-1 TRBD1
TGTGCCAGCAGCTTGGTTCGGAGCAATCAGCCCCAGCATTTT CASSLVRSNQPQHF TRBV5-4 - TRBJ1-5 -
TGCGCCAGCAGCTTGGGCGTTGAAGCTTTCTTT CASSLGVEAFF TRBV5-1 - TRBJ1-1 -
TGTGCCAGCAGCTTAGCTCAGGTGACGGGAGGAAACACCATATATTTT CASSLAQVTGGNTIYF TRBV7-8 - TRBJ1-3 -
TGTGCCAGCAGTGTACTGACAGGGGATTATGAAAAACTGTTTTTT CASSVLTGDYEKLFF TRBV2 - TRBJ1-4 TRBD1
TGTGCCAGCAGTCTGGAGTTTGCCTACGAGCAGTACTTC CASSLEFAYEQYF TRBV2 - TRBJ2-7 -
TGTGCCAGCAGTACGTACTCCCAATCTAACAATCAGCCCCAGCATTTT CASSTYSQSNNQPQHF TRBV28 - TRBJ1-5 -
TGTGCCAGTAGTATTATCACCGGACAGAGCTCTGGAAACACCATATATTTT CASSIITGQSSGNTIYF TRBV19 - TRBJ1-3 -
TGTGCCACCCAGGAGGGGAATAATTCACCCCTCCACTTT CATQEGNNSPLHF TRBV6-5 - TRBJ1-6 -
TGTGCCAGCAGTCCCGGGACAGGGGGCTATGGCTACACCTTC CASSPGTGGYGYTF TRBV6-5 - TRBJ1-2 TRBD1
TGTGCCAGCAGTCGACAGGTGAACACTGAAGCTTTCTTT CASSRQVNTEAFF TRBV14 - TRBJ1-1 -
TGCGCCAGCAGCTTACAGTTCAGTTCCTACAATGAGCAGTTCTTC CASSLQFSSYNEQFF TRBV5-1 - TRBJ2-1 -
TGCGCCAGCAGGTTAACAGCGGGGGGCTACGAGCAGTACTTC CASRLTAGGYEQYF TRBV5-1 - TRBJ2-7 TRBD2
TGTGCCAGCAGCCAAGAGGAGGCCTACGAGCAGTACTTC CASSQEEAYEQYF TRBV3-1/TRBV3-2 - TRBJ2-7 -
TGCGCCAGCAGCCAAGGGCTAGCGGGAGAGTTCTACGAGCAGTACTTC CASSQGLAGEFYEQYF TRBV4-1 - TRBJ2-7 TRBD2
TGTGCCACCAGCAGAGGCGGGGTCGGGGGTTCGGTTAGGGAGCTGTTTTTT CATSRGGVGGSVRELFF TRBV15 - TRBJ2-2 -
TGTGCCAGCAGCGGGACTAGGCATCCGCAGTTCTTC CASSGTRHPQFF TRBV14 - TRBJ2-1 TRBD2
TGTGCCAGCAGTTTAAGGGGGGGGAGATCGGATACTTTCTTT CASSLRGGRSDTFF TRBV27 - TRBJ1-1 -
TGTGCCAGCAGTTACTACGGGGGTCAGCCCCAGCATTTT CASSYYGGQPQHF TRBV6-5 - TRBJ1-5 -
TGTGCCAGCAGTGGTCAATTCAATCAGCCCCAGCATTTT CASSGQFNQPQHF TRBV2 - TRBJ1-5 -
TGCGCCAGCAGCCGCCTACAGGGTCCGCCGAACACCATATATTTT CASSRLQGPPNTIYF TRBV4-1 - TRBJ1-3 -
TGTGCCAGCAAGGGACTAGCGGGAAGAAGCTCCTACAATGAGCAGTTCTTC CASKGLAGRSSYNEQFF TRBV27 - TRBJ2-1 TRBD2
TGTGCCAGCAGTTTCAGGTCCTGGGGCGTGAACACTGAAGCTTTCTTT CASSFRSWGVNTEAFF TRBV27 many TRBJ1-1 -
TGTGCCACCAGTGACCCGTCGACGGTTACGCGGGAGCAGTACTTC CATSDPSTVTREQYF TRBV24-1 once TRBJ2-7 -
TGTGCCAGCAGTTTATGGTCCCGGACTGAAGGGGAGCTGTTTTTT CASSLWSRTEGELFF TRBV27 few TRBJ2-2 -
TGTGCCAGCAGCCCAGGGCCAGATACGCAGTATTTT CASSPGPDTQYF TRBV11-3 - TRBJ2-3 -
TGTGCCAGCAGGGCCTGGGGGGTTAACAATCAGCCCCAGCATTTT CASRAWGVNNQPQHF TRBV2 - TRBJ1-5 -
TGTGCCAGCAGTGGGACCGTGGGGAGCCCTGGAAACACCATATATTTT CASSGTVGSPGNTIYF TRBV6-1 - TRBJ1-3 -
TGTGCCAGTAGTACGGGACAGGGCTGGCTGCAGTATTTT CASSTGQGWLQYF TRBV19 once TRBJ2-3 TRBD1
TGTGCCAGCAGTTTTAGTAGGCAGGGTTATCAGCCCCAGCATTTT CASSFSRQGYQPQHF TRBV28 few TRBJ1-5 -
TGTGCCAGCAGTGCGGAGGGATTCGCGCCCCAGCATTTT CASSAEGFAPQHF TRBV2 - TRBJ1-5 -
TGCAGCGCATACCGGGACATTGAAGCTTTCTTT CSAYRDIEAFF TRBV29-1 - TRBJ1-1 -
TGTGCCACCAGTGATCAAGGGTCAGGGGGCGACTATGGCTACACCTTC CATSDQGSGGDYGYTF TRBV24-1 - TRBJ1-2 TRBD1
TGCGCCAGCGGATCCAGGGGGGCTAACTATGGCTACACCTTC CASGSRGANYGYTF TRBV5-1 - TRBJ1-2 TRBD1
TGTGCCAGCAGCTTAGGGGGAGGCGGGGAGCTGTTTTTT CASSLGGGGELFF TRBV11-2 - TRBJ2-2 -
TGTGCCAGCAGCGCCCGGGACAGGGATGTCGCTGAAGCTTTCTTT CASSARDRDVAEAFF TRBV7-9 - TRBJ1-1 TRBD1
TGCGCCAGCAGTAAACTAGCGGGGGGGGTCGAGCAGTTCTTC CASSKLAGGVEQFF TRBV10-1 once TRBJ2-1 TRBD2
TGTGCCACCAGTGATGCCGGGACAGGCTATAACTATGGCTACACCTTC CATSDAGTGYNYGYTF TRBV24-1 - TRBJ1-2 TRBD1
TGTGCCACCCTAAAACTGTATCGAGAAGCTTTCTTT CATLKLYREAFF TRBV28 - TRBJ1-1 -
TGCGCCAGCGGCCGGACAGGGGACTACGAGCAGTACTTC CASGRTGDYEQYF TRBV5-1 - TRBJ2-7 TRBD1
TGTGCCAGTAGTATTTCGGGAGGGGCCAAAAACATTCAGTACTTC CASSISGGAKNIQYF TRBV19 - TRBJ2-4 TRBD2
TGTGCCAGCTCACTGGCGCAGGTGAGCTCCTACGAGCAGTACTTC CASSLAQVSSYEQYF TRBV18 - TRBJ2-7 -
TGCGCCAGCAGCGGGGGAGGAATGAACACTGAAGCTTTCTTT CASSGGGMNTEAFF TRBV5-1 - TRBJ1-1 -
TGTGCCATCAGCCCGAGGGACACCGGGGAGCTGTTTTTT CAISPRDTGELFF TRBV10-3 - TRBJ2-2 -
TGTGCCAGTGGGTACAGACTAGCGGGAGAATACGAGCAGTACTTC CASGYRLAGEYEQYF TRBV19 - TRBJ2-7 TRBD2